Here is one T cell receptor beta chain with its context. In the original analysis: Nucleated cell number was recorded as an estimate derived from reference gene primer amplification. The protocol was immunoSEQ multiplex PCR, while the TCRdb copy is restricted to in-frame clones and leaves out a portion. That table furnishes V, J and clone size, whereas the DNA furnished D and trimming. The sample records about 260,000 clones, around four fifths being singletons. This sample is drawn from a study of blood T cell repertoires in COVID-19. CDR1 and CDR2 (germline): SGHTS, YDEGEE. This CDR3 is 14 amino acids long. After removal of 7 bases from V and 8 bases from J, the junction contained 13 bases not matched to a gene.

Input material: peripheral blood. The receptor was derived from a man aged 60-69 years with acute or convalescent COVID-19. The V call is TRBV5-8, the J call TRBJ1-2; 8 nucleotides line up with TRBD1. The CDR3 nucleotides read TGTGCCAGCTCACCGACAGGGGCCCTCTGGGGCTACACCTTC. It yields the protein CASSPTGALWGYTF. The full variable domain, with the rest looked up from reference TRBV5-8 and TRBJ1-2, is EAGVTQSPTHLIKTRGQQATLRCSPISGHTSVYWYQQALGLGLQFLLWYDEGEERNRGNFPPRFSGRQFPNYSSELNVNALELEDSALYLCASSPTGALWGYTFGSGTRLTVV.